The clone carrying this TCR beta chain was seen at least ten times. Its antigen is not known. An end of the junction does not agree with germline; a read error may underlie this. This sample was taken from a study of Graves' ophthalmopathy and Graves' hyperthyroidism. TCR beta CDR3 amplification used RNA transcripts. RT-PCR was first run with HTBI primers, then multiplex PCR in a second round. One entry per CDR3 protein results from TCRdb running MiXCR on the multiplex PCR reads. The data show 650,000 to 900,000 distinct CDR3 sequences, approximately 40% seen once. General study results and limits: Sensitivity reached roughly 70% and specificity just under 75% when the model predicted ophthalmopathy progression.

Donors with ophthalmopathy: moderate-to-severe activity, CAS ≥3, NOSPECS ≥4, duration under 3 months. Other autoimmune diseases, uncontrolled infections, pregnancy or lactation excluded patients from enrollment. The V gene's germline CDR1 is MNHNY and CDR2 SVGAGI (reference sequence). CDR3 length: 15 residues. This sequence joins TRBV6-6 and TRBJ2-5, with 11 bases aligning to TRBD2. This clonotype was sampled from an adult man with Graves' ophthalmopathy. The sequenced material came from peripheral blood. The CDR3 DNA reads as TGTGCCAGCAGCCAACTAGCGGGGGCACAAGAAACCCAGTACTTC. As protein: CASSQLAGAQETQYF.